The 18 T cell receptor beta chains given below trace back to one sample, sequenced in a study of CD8 T cells in Susac syndrome (dated by TCRdb to between 2017 and 2020). Receptor libraries were prepared by the immunoSEQ multiplex PCR assay. RNA was extracted with the RNeasy kit and about 0.45 to 1 ug was reverse transcribed using random hexamers. In TCRdb, the public reads were trimmed at Q25 with fastp and aligned with MiXCR, with productive beta chains retained. Each CDR3 protein gets just one entry, which takes the most common genes and DNA from the rows behind it. The sample contains about 150,000 distinct CDR3 sequences, nearly 97% of them found a single time. Of the sample, about 0.15% is held by the ten largest clones. Source material: CD8+ T cells from PBMCs. The origin of the receptors is a human donor with multiple sclerosis.

The V call is TRBV3-1, the J call TRBJ1-5; no definite D call. From germline, CDR1 is LGHDT and CDR2 YNNKEL (reference sequence). The CDR3 loop spans 16 amino acids. Trimming took off 1 base at V and 0 bases at J, with 10 bases between the two ends. The CDR3 nucleotides are TGTGCCAGCAGCCAAGGTACCTCGTATAGCAATCAGCCCCAGCATTTT. It yields the protein CASSQGTSYSNQPQHF.

About this clonotype itself: A read error may produce the germline difference seen at one junction end. CDR3 coding DNA: TGTGCCTGGAGTCTGGGAAATCACCCCCAGCATTTT. This sequence encodes CAWSLGNHPQHF. This chain uses TRBV30 with TRBJ1-5; D gene unclear. Per the germline V gene, CDR1 is GTSNPN and CDR2 is SVGIG (reference sequence). This CDR3 spans 12 amino acids.

In this sample, this clonotype turned up once. This rearrangement joins TRBV29-1 to TRBJ2-3; D possibly corresponds to TRBD2 (5 bases). Trimming took off 8 bases at V and 6 bases at J, with 12 bases between the two ends. Germline values: CDR1 SQVTM, CDR2 ANQGSEA. The CDR3 consists of 11 residues. The CDR3 nucleotides are TGCAGCCTTAGCGTGGCGGATACGCAGTATTTT. This translates into CSLSVADTQYF.

The J gene is TRBJ2-7, the V gene TRBV6-7; tentatively, D is TRBD1 (6 bases). TRBV6-7 carries the ORF label, with uncertain function. CDR3 size: 18 residues. The V gene lost 0 bases and the J gene lost 2 bases, with 20 bases spanning the gap. This CDR3 reads CASSYSRRLGATTYEQYV. In nucleotides, the CDR3 is TGTGCCAGCAGTTACTCGAGGCGGCTGGGGGCAACGACCTACGAGCAGTACGTC.

The chain is built from TRBV20-1 and TRBJ2-1; D not certain. Deletions cut 7 bases from V and 7 bases from J, with 11 bases between. In germline, CDR1 is DFQATT, CDR2 SNEGSKA (reference sequence). This CDR3 contains 11 residues. The CDR3 nucleotides read TGCAGTGTTTTCCAAGGAAATGAGCAGTTCTTC. Amino acids: CSVFQGNEQFF.

The chain has TRBV12-3 or TRBV12-4 and TRBJ1-1; D remains ambiguous. V lost 5 bases, J lost 5 bases, and 9 bases lay in between. The length of the CDR3 is 12 residues. The DNA of the CDR3 is TGTGCCAGCAGTCCCCTTGAGACTGAAGCTTTCTTT. Protein sequence: CASSPLETEAFF.

This chain joins TRBV5-6 and TRBJ2-2, with D possibly TRBD1 on 5 matching bases. With 4 bases removed from V and 7 bases from J, the gap between germline ends came to 11 bases. Germline loops: CDR1 SGHDT, CDR2 YYEEEE. The CDR3 consists of 13 residues. DNA of the CDR3: TGTGCCAGCAGCCACGCAGGGAACGGGGAGCTGTTTTTT. This encodes CASSHAGNGELFF.

The V gene is TRBV9, the J gene TRBJ1-2, with TRBD1 matching over 7 bases. The CDR3 spans 15 residues. Germline loops: CDR1 SGDLS, CDR2 YYNGEE. Trimming cost V 2 bases and J 2 bases; bases outside gene matches: 6. The CDR3 sequence is CASSVEDRKNYGYTF. CDR3 bases: TGTGCCAGCAGCGTTGAGGACAGGAAAAACTATGGCTACACCTTC.

The V gene is TRBV3-1, the J gene TRBJ2-2, with D perhaps TRBD1 or TRBD2 (6 bases each). The V gene's germline CDR1 is LGHDT and CDR2 YNNKEL (reference sequence). This CDR3 spans 18 amino acids. The V end was cut by 0 bases, the J end by 5 bases, with 19 bases between. The CDR3: CASSQDLFRGRGTGELFF. The DNA of the CDR3 is TGTGCCAGCAGCCAAGATCTCTTCCGGGGGCGCGGGACCGGGGAGCTGTTTTTT. The full variable domain, completed using reference TRBV3-1 and TRBJ2-2, is DTAVSQTPKYLVTQMGNDKSIKCEQNLGHDTMYWYKQDSKKFLKIMFSYNNKELIINETVPNRFSPKSPDKAHLNLHINSLELGDSAVYFCASSQDLFRGRGTGELFFGEGSRLTVL.

The gene calls are TRBV13 and TRBJ2-2, with D perhaps matching TRBD1 or TRBD2 (6 bases each). CDR1 is PRHDT and CDR2 is FYEKMQ in the germline V gene (reference sequence). Deletions cut 5 bases from V and 5 bases from J, with 15 bases between. The CDR3 extends over 15 amino acids. CDR3 sequence: CASSPMGGRTGELFF. CDR3 DNA sequence: TGTGCCAGCAGCCCCATGGGGGGCCGAACCGGGGAGCTGTTTTTT.

The chain has TRBV11-2 and TRBJ1-5; D not resolved. Looked up from germline, CDR1 is SGHAT and CDR2 is FQNNGV. This CDR3 is 14 amino acids long. Trimming stripped 5 bases from V and 3 bases from J, with 11 bases between. The CDR3 nucleotides read TGTGCCAGCAGCACCCGCGCGGACAATCAGCCCCAGCATTTT. It translates to CASSTRADNQPQHF.

The rearrangement uses TRBV7-9 and TRBJ2-5; D is possibly TRBD1 (6 bases). The germline gives CDR1 SEHNR, CDR2 FQNEAQ (reference sequence). V shed 2 bases and J shed 4 bases, with 17 bases lying between them. The CDR3 is 16 residues long. The CDR3 coding sequence is TGTGCCAGCAGCTTAATGCAGGGGCCACCATTAGAGACCCAGTACTTC. Translation: CASSLMQGPPLETQYF.

The rearrangement joins TRBV29-1 to TRBJ1-4; 7 nucleotides agree with TRBD1. There are 14 residues in the CDR3. Per the germline V gene, CDR1 is SQVTM and CDR2 is ANQGSEA. The ends lost 7 bases at V and 7 bases at J; junction bases unmatched: 12. The CDR3 region has the DNA TGCAGCGGTGTCTTAGGGGGCGCCCCTGAAAAACTGTTTTTT. This encodes CSGVLGGAPEKLFF. The complete variable domain, with remaining parts taken from reference TRBV29-1 and TRBJ1-4, reads SAVISQKPSRDICQRGTSLTIQCQVDSQVTMMFWYRQQPGQSLTLIATANQGSEATYESGFVIDKFPISRPNLTFSTLTVSNMSPEDSSIYLCSGVLGGAPEKLFFGSGTQLSVL.

The genes are TRBV19 and TRBJ2-1, with TRBD2 as a possible D gene (5 bases). Germline CDR1 reads LNHDA; CDR2 reads SQIVND (reference sequence). The V end was cut by 6 bases, the J end by 12 bases, with 9 bases between. This CDR3 has 10 residues. The CDR3 DNA reads as TGTGCCAGTAGCGGGGAACGGCAGTTCTTC. Protein product: CASSGERQFF.

The CDR3 loop reads CASSLGLAGEVNEQFF. The CDR3 coding sequence is TGTGCCAGCAGCTTAGGATTAGCGGGGGAAGTAAATGAGCAGTTCTTC. The rearrangement links TRBV13 to TRBJ2-1; 9 positions agree with TRBD2. The CDR3 has 16 amino acids. Trimming cost V 0 bases and J 7 bases; bases outside gene matches: 7. Per germline, CDR1 PRHDT and CDR2 FYEKMQ (reference sequence). Variable domain in full (rest from reference TRBV13 and TRBJ2-1): AAGVIQSPRHLIKEKRETATLKCYPIPRHDTVYWYQQGPGQDPQFLISFYEKMQSDKGSIPDRFSAQQFSDYHSELNMSSLELGDSALYFCASSLGLAGEVNEQFFGPGTRLTVL.

The chain carries TRBV12-3 or TRBV12-4 and TRBJ1-6; D is undetermined. The germline V and J ends were trimmed by 1 base and 0 bases, with 7 bases remaining between them. The CDR3 loop spans 16 amino acids. This CDR3 is CASSLGSSSYNSPLHF. The CDR3 DNA reads as TGTGCCAGCAGTTTAGGCAGCAGCTCCTATAATTCACCCCTCCACTTT.

This clonotype has a handful of counts. The chain joins TRBV29-1 to TRBJ1-2; D might be TRBD1 (5 bases). Trimming shortened V by 7 bases and J by 3 bases, and 9 bases separated the two germline ends. The length of the CDR3 is 11 residues. The germline gives CDR1 SQVTM, CDR2 ANQGSEA. For the CDR3, the DNA is TGCAGCGGGGGGGGAGACTATGGCTACACCTTC. Its protein is CSGGGDYGYTF.

V gene TRBV5-1 combines with J gene TRBJ2-1; TRBD2 agrees at 10 bases. V trimming: 4 bases; J trimming: 8 bases; junction bases outside the gene matches: 9. The CDR3 consists of 15 residues. Per the germline V gene, CDR1 is SGHRS and CDR2 is YFSETQ. DNA for the CDR3: TGCGCCAGCAGCCAGGGACTAGCGCCCATAGATGAGCAGTTCTTC. Translating it yields CASSQGLAPIDEQFF.